Below are 24 T cell receptor beta chains sequenced from a single sample in a study of cytotoxic CD8 clonotypes in ibrutinib-treated CLL. TCRdb keeps only in-frame clones here, not all; method: immunoSEQ multiplex PCR. Among 30,000 or so clones listed, around three fifths were seen once. This specimen was PBMCs, taken before ibrutinib treatment. These receptor sequences come from a human donor with chronic lymphocytic leukemia.

The J gene is TRBJ2-5, the V gene TRBV27, with 8 bases lining up with TRBD1. The V and J ends lost 3 bases and 4 bases, in that order; junction bases with no gene match: 4. The CDR3 totals 14 residues. Germline CDR1 reads MNHEY; CDR2 reads SMNVEV (reference sequence). CDR3 amino acids: CASSFQGAGETQYF. CDR3 nucleotides: TGTGCCAGCAGTTTCCAGGGGGCTGGAGAGACCCAGTACTTC.

The chain has TRBV11-3 and TRBJ2-1; 12 bases are a match to TRBD1. The CDR3 is made up of 16 amino acids. Germline V CDR1 and CDR2: SGHNT, YENEEA. V trimming: 4 bases; J trimming: 10 bases; junction bases outside the gene matches: 11. The CDR3 loop is CASSYSGDRGRGEQFF. CDR3 bases: TGTGCCAGCAGCTATAGCGGGGACAGGGGGCGAGGCGAGCAGTTCTTC. The whole variable domain, filled in from reference TRBV11-3 and TRBJ2-1, reads EAGVVQSPRYKIIEKKQPVAFWCNPISGHNTLYWYLQNLGQGPELLIRYENEEAVDDSQLPKDRFSAERLKGVDSTLKIQPAELGDSAVYLCASSYSGDRGRGEQFFGPGTRLTVL.

The chain has TRBV4-2 and TRBJ2-1; 8 nucleotides match TRBD1. CDR1 and CDR2 (germline): LGHNA, YNFKEQ. The V gene end was trimmed by 3 bases and the J gene end by 7 bases; junction bases not matched to a gene: 11. This CDR3 is built from 16 residues. The DNA of the CDR3 is TGTGCCAGCAGCCAGGAGACAGGGGCTTTTGTAAATGAGCAGTTCTTC. Its translation: CASSQETGAFVNEQFF.

The chain combines TRBV11-2 with TRBJ1-3, with TRBD1 matching 9 bases. V trimming: 2 bases; J trimming: 5 bases; junction bases outside the gene matches: 7. Germline-derived CDR1 and CDR2 are SGHAT and FQNNGV. This CDR3 has 16 amino acids. The CDR3 nucleotides are TGTGCCAGCAGCTTACGGTCGGGACAGGGCAGAAACACCATATATTTT. As protein: CASSLRSGQGRNTIYF.

This clone was seen only a few times. This chain uses TRBV7-8 with TRBJ2-1; 7 bases are shared with TRBD2. Germline trimming cut 0 bases from V and 7 bases from J; bases unmatched to any gene: 9. This CDR3 has 16 residues. Germline CDR1 reads SGHVS; CDR2 reads FQNEAQ. In nucleotides, the CDR3 is TGTGCCAGCAGCTTAGCAAACGGGGGGTATCTGAATGAGCAGTTCTTC. Translated: CASSLANGGYLNEQFF.

The V call is TRBV6-6, the J call TRBJ2-1; the D is unclear. Germline V gives CDR1 MNHNY, CDR2 SVGAGI (reference sequence). V was clipped by 2 bases and J by 0 bases, with 5 bases between them. This CDR3 spans 14 amino acids. The CDR3 loop is CASSYLSSYNEQFF. Here the CDR3 DNA reads TGTGCCAGCAGTTACCTAAGCTCCTACAATGAGCAGTTCTTC.

The V call is TRBV4-3, the J call TRBJ2-1; 7 positions agree with TRBD2. There are 17 residues in the CDR3. Looked up from germline, CDR1 is LGHNA and CDR2 is YSLEER. Trimming at V came to 3 bases and at J to 5 bases, leaving 13 bases not matched to a gene. The CDR3 region is CASSHLGGGPFNNEQFF. The CDR3 DNA sequence: TGCGCCAGCAGCCATTTGGGGGGAGGGCCTTTTAACAATGAGCAGTTCTTC.

The J gene is TRBJ1-2, the V gene TRBV7-2; no definite D call. V lost 5 bases, J lost 5 bases, and 9 bases lay in between. The CDR3 sequence is 12 residues long. Germline CDR1 reads SGHTA; CDR2 reads FQGNSA. This CDR3 is CASSPRTYGYTF. The DNA of the CDR3 is TGTGCCAGCAGCCCCCGTACATATGGCTACACCTTC.

This clone appeared a single time. The V gene is TRBV5-4, the J gene TRBJ2-5; TRBD2 agrees at 10 bases. There are 19 residues in the CDR3. Germline CDR1 is SGHNT and CDR2 is YYREEE (reference sequence). With V trimmed by 2 bases and J by 0 bases, 13 bases remained unmatched. CDR3 in DNA: TGTGCCAGCAGCTTCGATTACACTACTAGCGGGAAGTACCAAGAGACCCAGTACTTC. Protein sequence: CASSFDYTTSGKYQETQYF.

The chain recombines TRBV7-6 with TRBJ2-1, with D uncertain. Trimming stripped 2 bases from V and 1 base from J, with 3 bases between. The CDR3 totals 13 residues. CDR1 is SGHVS, CDR2 FNYEAQ, per germline. The CDR3 region has the DNA TGTGCCAGCAGCTTAACTTCCTACAATGAGCAGTTCTTC. Its protein product is CASSLTSYNEQFF.

The chain links TRBV29-1 to TRBJ2-1, with TRBD2 matching over 8 bases. CDR1 SQVTM and CDR2 ANQGSEA come from the germline V gene. With V trimmed by 3 bases and J by 15 bases, 10 bases remained unmatched. CDR3 length: 12 amino acids. The CDR3 region has the DNA TGCAGCGTTGACAAGGGAGCGGGAGTGCCGTTCTTC. Amino acids: CSVDKGAGVPFF.

This clone was seen only a few times. V gene TRBV19 combines with J gene TRBJ2-3; 8 nucleotides line up with TRBD2. The CDR3 runs 14 residues. V gave up 2 bases and J gave up 9 bases; unmatched junction bases: 7. Germline V gives CDR1 LNHDA, CDR2 SQIVND (reference sequence). CDR3: CASSIKAGVDTQYF. The DNA for the CDR3 is TGTGCCAGTAGTATAAAAGCGGGAGTAGACACGCAGTATTTT.

The chain uses TRBV5-1 and TRBJ2-1; no reliable D call. The CDR3 contains 11 residues. V shed 7 bases and J shed 7 bases, with 9 bases lying between them. CDR1 is SGHRS, CDR2 YFSETQ, per germline. CDR3 sequence reads: CASWGFNEQFF. The CDR3 nucleotides are TGCGCCAGCTGGGGTTTTAATGAGCAGTTCTTC.

This sequence joins TRBV27 and TRBJ2-5; D is possibly TRBD1 (5 bases). The germline gives CDR1 MNHEY, CDR2 SMNVEV (reference sequence). The CDR3 contains 15 residues. V lost 0 bases and J 2 bases, leaving 10 bases between the germline ends. DNA of the CDR3: TGTGCCAGCAGTTTATCCAGGGTGGGTCAAGAGACCCAGTACTTC. Its translation is CASSLSRVGQETQYF.

The chain carries TRBV19 and TRBJ2-1; the match to TRBD2 covers 15 bases. CDR3 length: 16 residues. With 4 bases clipped from V and 15 bases from J, the junction kept 13 bases outside the gene matches. The germline V gene encodes CDR1 LNHDA and CDR2 SQIVND (reference sequence). Here the CDR3 reads CASSTLGLAGGLNPFF. CDR3 coding DNA: TGTGCCAGTAGTACCCTCGGACTAGCGGGGGGGCTCAATCCGTTCTTC.

This clone was seen a single time. The chain has TRBV5-1 and TRBJ2-7, with unresolved D. Trimming left V 0 bases short and J 3 bases short, with 7 bases between. The CDR3 spans 13 residues. Per the germline V gene, CDR1 is SGHRS and CDR2 is YFSETQ. The CDR3 here is CASSLDSVYEQYF. DNA of the CDR3: TGCGCCAGCAGCTTGGACTCCGTCTACGAGCAGTACTTC.

In regard to this clone: Just one base apart from a much larger clone, this may be a read error. The chain joins TRBV28 to TRBJ1-5, with D unresolved. This CDR3 has 14 amino acids. Between the trimmed V and J ends, which lost 4 bases and 4 bases, there was a span of 11 bases. Germline V gene lookup returns CDR1 MDHEN and CDR2 SYDVKM. CDR3 sequence reads: CASSSLQLNQPQHF. The CDR3 DNA reads TGTGCCAGCAGTTCCCTCCAGTTGAATCAGCCCCAGCATTTT.

The V gene is TRBV7-6, the J gene TRBJ2-7; 7 positions match TRBD1. Germline loops: CDR1 SGHVS, CDR2 FNYEAQ. Trimming cost V 1 base and J 5 bases; bases outside gene matches: 8. The length of the CDR3 is 15 residues. CDR3 nucleotides: TGTGCCAGCAGCTTAGGGACAGGATCCGGGGACGAGCAGTACTTC. This encodes CASSLGTGSGDEQYF.

This chain connects TRBV7-6 to TRBJ2-5; tentatively, D is TRBD2 (5 bases). There are 13 residues in the CDR3. The V and J ends lost 5 bases and 7 bases respectively, with 14 bases between them. Per germline, CDR1 SGHVS and CDR2 FNYEAQ. The CDR3 here is CASSPRRAGTQYF. CDR3 nucleotide sequence: TGTGCCAGCAGCCCGAGAAGGGCGGGGACCCAGTACTTC.

The chain couples TRBV11-2 to TRBJ2-1, with a possible D match to TRBD2 (5 bases). V was clipped by 1 base and J by 4 bases, with 11 bases between them. The CDR3 loop spans 15 amino acids. In germline, CDR1 is SGHAT, CDR2 FQNNGV. CDR3 DNA: TGTGCCAGCAGCTTAGCGGGAAGGCTGTACAATGAGCAGTTCTTC. This translates into CASSLAGRLYNEQFF.

The chain joins TRBV15 to TRBJ1-5, with a tentative D call TRBD1 (6 bases). Trimming removed 0 bases at V and 3 bases at J, with 12 bases between. Germline V gene data show CDR1 as LNHNV and CDR2 as YYDKDF (reference sequence). The CDR3 length is 16 residues. The CDR3 region is CATSREQRGHNQPQHF. The CDR3 nucleotides read TGTGCCACCAGCAGAGAACAGCGGGGGCACAATCAGCCCCAGCATTTT.

In its sample, this clone was seen once. V gene TRBV6-5 combines with J gene TRBJ2-5, with 9 bases aligning to TRBD1. Losses at the gene ends were 6 bases for V and 4 bases for J; bases not matched to a gene: 9. The CDR3 contains 15 residues. Germline V CDR1 and CDR2: MNHEY, SVGAGI. CDR3 sequence: CASRLRGQGTETQYF. The CDR3 DNA reads TGTGCCAGCAGGTTACGAGGACAGGGGACAGAGACCCAGTACTTC.

This chain uses TRBV7-2 with TRBJ2-1, with D possibly being TRBD1 (6 bases). Trimming took 5 bases from V and 4 from J, leaving 12 bases between them. Germline CDR1 SGHTA, CDR2 FQGNSA. The CDR3 runs to 14 residues. The CDR3 protein is CASSPIGQYNEQFF. The CDR3 DNA reads as TGTGCCAGCAGCCCCATAGGACAGTACAATGAGCAGTTCTTC.

This clone was detected once. This chain joins TRBV7-2 and TRBJ2-1; the D gene could be TRBD1 or TRBD2 (7 bases each). The V and J ends lost 4 bases and 7 bases respectively, with 17 bases between them. The CDR3 has 15 amino acids. Germline V CDR1 and CDR2: SGHTA, FQGNSA. CDR3 nucleotide sequence: TGTGCCAGCAGCTCGACAGGGAGGGAACTAAATGAGCAGTTCTTC. Its translation: CASSSTGRELNEQFF.